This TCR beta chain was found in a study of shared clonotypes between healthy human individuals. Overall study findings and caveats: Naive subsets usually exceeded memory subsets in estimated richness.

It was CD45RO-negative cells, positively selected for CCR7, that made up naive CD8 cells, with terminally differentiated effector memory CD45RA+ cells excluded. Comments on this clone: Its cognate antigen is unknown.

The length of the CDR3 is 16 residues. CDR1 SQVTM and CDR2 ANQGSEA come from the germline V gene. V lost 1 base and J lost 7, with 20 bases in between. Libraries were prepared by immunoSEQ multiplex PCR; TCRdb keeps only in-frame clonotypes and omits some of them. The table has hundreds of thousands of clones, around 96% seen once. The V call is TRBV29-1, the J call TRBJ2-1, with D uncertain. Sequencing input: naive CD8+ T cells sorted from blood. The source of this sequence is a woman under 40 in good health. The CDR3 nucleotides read TGCAGCGTTGAAGGCCGCCTCGTGCAGACTTGGAATGAGCAGTTCTTC. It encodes CSVEGRLVQTWNEQFF.